The 20 T cell receptor beta chains below come from one sample, sequenced in a study of blood T cell repertoires in COVID-19. Some clones are missing from TCRdb's copy, which holds only in-frame ones; the method was immunoSEQ multiplex PCR. The data show under 130,000 clones, about 76% seen once. The specimen was peripheral blood. All receptors come from a man aged 80 or over with acute or convalescent COVID-19.

This chain links TRBV6-5 with TRBJ1-3, with D maybe TRBD1 (5 bases). Germline CDR1 and CDR2: MNHEY and SVGAGI. V was clipped by 8 bases and J by 4 bases, with 18 bases between them. The CDR3 totals 15 residues. For the CDR3, the DNA is TGTGCCAGCCAAACTTTCACAGGCACGGGAAACACCATATATTTT. It yields the protein CASQTFTGTGNTIYF.

The chain employs TRBV12-3 or TRBV12-4 and TRBJ1-2; unclear D gene. The V end lost 2 bases, the J end lost 6 bases, and 7 bases lay between the germline ends. This CDR3 has 12 amino acids. The CDR3 DNA sequence: TGTGCCAGCAGTTTACGGTCGGATGGCTACACCTTC. Protein product: CASSLRSDGYTF.

CDR3 coding DNA: TGTGCCAGCAGTTCCGCAGGGACAGGGGGCCACGAGCAGTACTTC. It specifies CASSSAGTGGHEQYF. This chain uses TRBV28 with TRBJ2-7; 12 bases are shared with TRBD1. The CDR3 contains 15 residues. Germline CDR1 and CDR2: MDHEN and SYDVKM. The ends lost 4 bases at V and 5 bases at J; junction bases unmatched: 6. Full variable domain (remainder filled in from reference TRBV28 and TRBJ2-7): DVKVTQSSRYLVKRTGEKVFLECVQDMDHENMFWYRQDPGLGLRLIYFSYDVKMKEKGDIPEGYSVSREKKERFSLILESASTNQTSMYLCASSSAGTGGHEQYFGPGTRLTVT.

V usage is TRBV28 and J usage is TRBJ2-7; 8 bases are a match to TRBD1. The CDR3 length is 11 residues. Trimming at V came to 4 bases and at J to 13 bases, leaving 6 bases not matched to a gene. Germline values: CDR1 MDHEN, CDR2 SYDVKM. CDR3: CASSSGQGRYF. For the CDR3, the DNA is TGTGCCAGCAGTTCCGGACAGGGTCGATACTTC.

This sequence joins TRBV7-2 and TRBJ2-7; 10 positions agree with TRBD2. V shed 3 bases and J 3 bases; nucleotides not matched to a gene: 2. The CDR3 consists of 14 residues. Germline CDR1 reads SGHTA; CDR2 reads FQGNSA. The CDR3 coding sequence is TGTGCCAGCAGCTTCTTAGCGGGAGGCTACGAGCAGTACTTC. It specifies CASSFLAGGYEQYF.

V and J are TRBV2 and TRBJ1-2; TRBD1 aligns across 8 bases. The CDR3 sequence is 16 residues long. Germline CDR1 reads SNHLY; CDR2 reads FYNNEI. With 1 base clipped from V and 4 bases from J, the junction kept 8 bases outside the gene matches. The CDR3 spells CASSEEQGDRPYGYTF. The CDR3 DNA reads as TGTGCCAGCAGTGAAGAGCAAGGGGACAGGCCCTATGGCTACACCTTC.

The chain uses TRBV5-1 and TRBJ2-1; 11 nucleotides agree with TRBD2. Per the germline V gene, CDR1 is SGHRS and CDR2 is YFSETQ. The J segment lost 3 bases and the V segment lost 7 bases, leaving 6 bases of the junction unmatched. The CDR3 is 15 amino acids. The CDR3 DNA sequence: TGCGCCAGCTATTCGGGACTAGCGGACTACAATGAGCAGTTCTTC. Its translation: CASYSGLADYNEQFF.

The V gene is TRBV5-1, the J gene TRBJ2-3, with TRBD2 matching over 12 bases. Germline CDR1 is SGHRS and CDR2 is YFSETQ. The CDR3 is made up of 17 amino acids. Trimming removed 2 bases from V and 0 bases from J; junction bases left unmatched: 4. The CDR3 loop reads CASSLGLAGTSTDTQYF. The CDR3 DNA sequence: TGCGCCAGCAGCTTAGGACTAGCGGGGACTAGCACAGATACGCAGTATTTT.

This rearrangement joins TRBV6-2 or TRBV6-3 to TRBJ1-5; D possibly corresponds to TRBD1 (6 bases). Germline V CDR1 and CDR2: MNHEY, SVGEGT. The germline V and J ends were trimmed by 3 bases and 0 bases, with 18 bases remaining between them. The CDR3 length is 18 residues. CDR3 nucleotides: TGTGCCAGCAGTTATCAACTCGAACAGGGATATAGCAATCAGCCCCAGCATTTT. Protein sequence: CASSYQLEQGYSNQPQHF.

This clone appeared once. The chain combines TRBV11-3 with TRBJ2-5, with D maybe TRBD2 (7 bases). V was shortened by 5 bases and J by 5 bases, with 12 bases between the two germline ends. There are 13 residues in the CDR3. The germline CDR1 and CDR2 sequences are SGHNT and YENEEA. The CDR3 loop reads CASSLRGGETQYF. The CDR3 DNA reads as TGTGCCAGCAGCCTCAGGGGAGGGGAGACCCAGTACTTC.

The CDR3 loop reads CASSLAGVTDTQYF. In nucleotides, the CDR3 is TGTGCCAGCAGCTTGGCGGGAGTCACAGATACGCAGTATTTT. V and J are TRBV5-6 and TRBJ2-3, with D possibly being TRBD2 (6 bases). This CDR3 contains 14 residues. Between the trimmed V and J ends, which lost 0 bases and 2 bases, there was a span of 7 bases. Germline V lookup: CDR1 SGHDT, CDR2 YYEEEE.

This clone came up once. This sequence joins TRBV14 and TRBJ2-7; tentatively, D is TRBD1 (5 bases). V lost 0 bases and J lost 3, with 15 bases in between. CDR3 length: 16 amino acids. Per the germline V gene, CDR1 is SGHDN and CDR2 is FVKESK. This CDR3 reads CASSQDLSQGGYEQYF. In nucleotides, the CDR3 is TGTGCCAGCAGCCAAGATTTATCGCAGGGCGGCTACGAGCAGTACTTC.

The V and J genes are TRBV28 and TRBJ1-5, with no clear D. The CDR3 is 12 amino acids. Deletions cut 8 bases from V and 0 bases from J, with 5 bases between. Germline CDR1 MDHEN, CDR2 SYDVKM. This CDR3 is CASHYSNQPQHF. CDR3 sequence (DNA): TGTGCCAGCCACTATAGCAATCAGCCCCAGCATTTT.

This chain uses TRBV4-3 with TRBJ1-3, with 7 bases fitting TRBD1. Germline V gene lookup returns CDR1 LGHNA and CDR2 YSLEER. This CDR3 comprises 18 residues. J lost 0 bases, V lost 1 base, and 9 bases had no gene match. The CDR3 region has the DNA TGCGCCAGCAGCCAAGCACCGACAGGGAGGTTCTCTGGAAACACCATATATTTT. Protein sequence: CASSQAPTGRFSGNTIYF.

There are a few counts of this clone. This chain joins TRBV7-9 and TRBJ2-7; 12 bases align to TRBD1. Germline values: CDR1 SEHNR, CDR2 FQNEAQ (reference sequence). V was clipped by 5 bases and J by 1 base; unmatched bases: 6. This CDR3 has 16 residues. In nucleotides, the CDR3 is TGTGCCAGCAGCCCAGGGACAGGGGGCCCATCCTACGAGCAGTACTTC. It encodes CASSPGTGGPSYEQYF.

J is TRBJ2-5 and V is TRBV15; 7 bases agree with TRBD1. The CDR3 is 15 residues long. Germline CDR1 LNHNV, CDR2 YYDKDF (reference sequence). With V trimmed by 0 bases and J by 4 bases, 5 bases remained unmatched. The DNA of the CDR3 is TGTGCCACCAGCAGAGAACAGGGGCGCATAGAGACCCAGTACTTC. Amino acid sequence: CATSREQGRIETQYF.

This clone occurred a few times. The chain uses TRBV7-6 and TRBJ2-2, with TRBD1 matching 9 bases. The trim removed 3 bases at V and 5 bases at J, leaving 10 bases unmatched. The CDR3 sequence is 17 residues long. CDR1 SGHVS and CDR2 FNYEAQ come from the germline V gene. CDR3 protein: CASSLVSVTGGTGELFF. Here the CDR3 DNA reads TGTGCCAGCAGCTTGGTATCCGTGACAGGGGGAACCGGGGAGCTGTTTTTT.

Only one count was recorded for this clone. The chain carries TRBV3-1 (or the pseudogene TRBV3-2) and TRBJ2-7; 9 bases are shared with TRBD2. Germline V gives CDR1 LGHDT, CDR2 YNNKEL (reference sequence). Trimming cost V 0 bases and J 2 bases; bases outside gene matches: 2. This CDR3 spans 15 amino acids. The CDR3, as DNA: TGTGCCAGCAGCCAAGATAGCGGGAGACCCTACGAGCAGTACTTC. Translated: CASSQDSGRPYEQYF.

Only a few counts were recorded for this clone. The CDR3 reads CASSRTTGLNEKLFF. In DNA, the CDR3 is TGTGCCAGTAGTAGGACGACAGGCTTGAATGAAAAACTGTTTTTT. This sequence joins TRBV19 and TRBJ1-4; TRBD1 is a possible D gene (6 bases). Deletions cut 4 bases from V and 5 bases from J, with 14 bases between. The CDR3 totals 15 residues. The V gene's germline CDR1 is LNHDA and CDR2 SQIVND (reference sequence).

Of note for this clone: This CDR3 is also generated by other DNA sequences in the sample. The chain combines TRBV28 with TRBJ2-7, with 9 bases fitting TRBD1. The CDR3 sequence is 14 residues long. J was trimmed by 2 bases and V by 6 bases; bases with no gene match: 5. CDR1 MDHEN and CDR2 SYDVKM come from the germline V gene. The CDR3 here is CASRGTGRTYEQYF. DNA for the CDR3: TGTGCCAGCAGAGGGACAGGGCGGACCTACGAGCAGTACTTC.